The sequence of this TCR beta chain was determined in a study of T cells in Graves' hyperthyroidism and ophthalmopathy. The table lists this clonotype with a few counts. Per the germline V gene, CDR1 is LNHNV and CDR2 is YYDKDF (reference sequence). V dropped 4 bases and J dropped 4 bases, with 13 bases sitting between them. This CDR3 region has 15 residues. Amplification yielded TCR beta CDR3 regions, with RNA transcripts as the source. The HTBI primer set was used in a first-round RT-PCR of the TCR CDR3. One entry per CDR3 protein results from TCRdb running MiXCR on the multiplex PCR reads. The table has about 610,000 distinct CDR3 sequences, under 60% seen once; the top ten hold more than 7.5%.

The chain combines TRBV15 with TRBJ2-2, with D maybe TRBD1 (6 bases). Sequencing was done on a sample of peripheral blood or thyroid tissue (not recorded which). This TCR was recovered from a woman under 30 with Graves' hyperthyroidism. CDR3 DNA: TGTGCCACCAGCAAACAAATAGGGGGCACCGGGGAGCTGTTTTTT. Encoded protein: CATSKQIGGTGELFF.